These 2 T cell receptor beta chains originate from one sample sequenced in a study of T-cell reconstitution after alpha-beta-depleted transplantation in children. Unique molecular identifiers were incorporated during preparation of the TCRbeta library. One entry per CDR3 protein, called by TCRdb with MiXCR from the PCR reads. The table has fewer than 700,000 distinct CDR3 sequences, 10% to 15% seen once; the top ten hold 2% to 2.5%. The material was PBMCs, mostly from graft donor cells, obtained 360 days after TCRalphabeta/CD19-depleted stem cell transplant. All receptors come from a male patient between 5 and 17 years old who had a stem cell transplant for acute myeloid leukemia, so the T cells may come from the graft donor.

This clonotype was seen a few times. The chain has TRBV11-1 and TRBJ2-7; 12 nucleotides agree with TRBD2. The V gene end was trimmed by 3 bases and the J gene end by 0 bases; junction bases not matched to a gene: 12. Germline V gene sequence: CDR1 SGHAT, CDR2 FQDESV (reference sequence). CDR3 length: 19 amino acids. The CDR3 sequence: CASSFFPLAGGRYSYEQYF. The DNA of the CDR3 is TGTGCCAGCAGCTTTTTCCCCCTAGCGGGAGGGCGGTACTCCTACGAGCAGTACTTC.

The V and J genes are TRBV6-1 and TRBJ2-2, with 7 positions matching TRBD1. The trim removed 9 bases at V and 6 bases at J, leaving 7 bases unmatched. This CDR3 is 13 amino acids long. Per germline, CDR1 MNHNS and CDR2 SASEGT. The CDR3 region has the DNA TGTGCCAGATATACAGGGGATCCCGGGGAGCTGTTTTTT. It codes for CARYTGDPGELFF.